This TCR beta chain derives from a study of blood T cell repertoires in COVID-19. Study information: Specimens from acute and convalescent COVID-19 originated in the United States, Italy and Spain. The cDNA or gDNA used as material had been derived from T cells, B-cell-depleted T cells, or PBMCs.

V lost 5 bases and J lost 6, with 16 bases in between. Germline lookup yields CDR1 LNHDA and CDR2 SQIVND (reference sequence). This CDR3 is 14 amino acids long. Per the study methods: How many nucleated cells were present was estimated from reference gene primer amplification. TCRdb's copy holds only in-frame clones and misses some; the assay was immunoSEQ multiplex PCR. V and J calls and clone size come straight from that table; D and trimming were deduced from the DNA. The repertoire holds about 140,000 clones, with 84% as singletons. The specimen was peripheral blood. The chain carries TRBV19 and TRBJ1-2; D call uncertain. This receptor was identified in a man aged 55-75 years with active or convalescent COVID-19. Here the CDR3 DNA reads TGTGCCAGTAGTGCGCGCACCCTCGTGCATGGCTACACCTTC. This translates into CASSARTLVHGYTF.